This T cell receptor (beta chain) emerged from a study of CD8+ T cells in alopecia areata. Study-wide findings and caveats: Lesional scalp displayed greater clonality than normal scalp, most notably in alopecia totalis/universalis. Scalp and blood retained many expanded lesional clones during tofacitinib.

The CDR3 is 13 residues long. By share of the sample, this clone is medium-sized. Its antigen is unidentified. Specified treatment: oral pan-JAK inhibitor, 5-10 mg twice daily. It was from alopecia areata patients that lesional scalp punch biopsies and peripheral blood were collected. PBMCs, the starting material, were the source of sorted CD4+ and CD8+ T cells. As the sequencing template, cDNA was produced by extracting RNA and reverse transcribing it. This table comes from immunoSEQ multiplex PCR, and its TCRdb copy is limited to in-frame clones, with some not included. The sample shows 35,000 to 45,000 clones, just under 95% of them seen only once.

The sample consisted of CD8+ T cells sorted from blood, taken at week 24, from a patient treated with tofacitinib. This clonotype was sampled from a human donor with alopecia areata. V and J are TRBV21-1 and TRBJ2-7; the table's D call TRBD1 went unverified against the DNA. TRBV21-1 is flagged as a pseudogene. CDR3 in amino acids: CASSKGHSYEQYF. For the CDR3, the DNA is TGTGCCAGCAGCAAGGGACACTCCTACGAGCAGTACTTC.